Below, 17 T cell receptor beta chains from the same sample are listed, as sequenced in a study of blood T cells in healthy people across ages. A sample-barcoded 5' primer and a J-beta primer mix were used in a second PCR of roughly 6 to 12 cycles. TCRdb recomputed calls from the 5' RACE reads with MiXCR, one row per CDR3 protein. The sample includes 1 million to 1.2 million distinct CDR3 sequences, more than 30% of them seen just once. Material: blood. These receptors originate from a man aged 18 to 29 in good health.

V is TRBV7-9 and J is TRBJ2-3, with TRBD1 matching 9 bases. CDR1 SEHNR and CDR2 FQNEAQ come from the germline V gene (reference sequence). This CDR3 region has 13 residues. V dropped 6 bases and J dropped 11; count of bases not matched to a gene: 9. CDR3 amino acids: CASRDRGVSMQYF. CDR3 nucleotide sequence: TGTGCCAGCAGGGACAGGGGAGTGAGTATGCAGTATTTT.

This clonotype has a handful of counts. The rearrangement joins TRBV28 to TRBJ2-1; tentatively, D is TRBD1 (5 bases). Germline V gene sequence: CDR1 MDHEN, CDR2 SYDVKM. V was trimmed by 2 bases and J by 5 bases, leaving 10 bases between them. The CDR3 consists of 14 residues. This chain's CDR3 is CASSLGVGDNEQFF. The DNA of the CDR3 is TGTGCCAGCAGTTTAGGGGTAGGGGACAATGAGCAGTTCTTC.

In nucleotides, the CDR3 is TGCAGTGCTAGAGGTCGACACCAGGCGTACGGCTACACCTTC. Encoded protein: CSARGRHQAYGYTF. The chain carries TRBV20-1 and TRBJ1-2; no reliable D call. The length of the CDR3 is 14 residues. Trimming took 1 base from V and 8 from J, leaving 17 bases between them. The germline gives CDR1 DFQATT, CDR2 SNEGSKA (reference sequence).

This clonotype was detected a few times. The CDR3 spells CASSSSFVVEKLFF. The CDR3, as DNA: TGTGCCAGCAGCTCGAGTTTTGTTGTGGAAAAACTGTTTTTT. J is TRBJ1-4 and V is TRBV7-9, with D hard to call. Germline-derived CDR1 and CDR2 are SEHNR and FQNEAQ (reference sequence). CDR3 length equals 14 residues. Trimming removed 4 bases from V and 8 bases from J, with 14 bases in between.

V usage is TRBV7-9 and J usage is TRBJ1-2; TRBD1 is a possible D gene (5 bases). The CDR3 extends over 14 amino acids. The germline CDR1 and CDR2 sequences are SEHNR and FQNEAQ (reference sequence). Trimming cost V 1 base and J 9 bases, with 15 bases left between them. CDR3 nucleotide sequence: TGTGCCAGCAGCTTAGGGTCAGGGCAAAGGAGCTACACCTTC. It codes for CASSLGSGQRSYTF.

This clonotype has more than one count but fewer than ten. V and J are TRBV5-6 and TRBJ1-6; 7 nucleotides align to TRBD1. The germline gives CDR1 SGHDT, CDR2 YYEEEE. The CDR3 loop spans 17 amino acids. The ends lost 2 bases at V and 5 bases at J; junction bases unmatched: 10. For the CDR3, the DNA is TGTGCCAGCAGCTTCAAGGACAGGCACCTCGATAATTCACCCCTCCACTTT. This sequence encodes CASSFKDRHLDNSPLHF.

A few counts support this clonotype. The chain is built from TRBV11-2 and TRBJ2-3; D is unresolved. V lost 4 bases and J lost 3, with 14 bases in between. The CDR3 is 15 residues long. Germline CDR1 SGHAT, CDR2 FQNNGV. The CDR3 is CASSSPRLATDTQYF. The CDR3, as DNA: TGTGCCAGCAGCTCGCCCCGATTAGCAACAGATACGCAGTATTTT.

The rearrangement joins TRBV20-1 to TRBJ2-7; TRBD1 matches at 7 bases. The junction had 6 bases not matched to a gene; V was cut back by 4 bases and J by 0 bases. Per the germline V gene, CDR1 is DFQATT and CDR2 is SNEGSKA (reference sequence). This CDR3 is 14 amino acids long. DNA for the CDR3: TGCAGTGCTACCCTACAGGGGAGCTCCTACGAGCAGTACTTC. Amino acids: CSATLQGSSYEQYF.

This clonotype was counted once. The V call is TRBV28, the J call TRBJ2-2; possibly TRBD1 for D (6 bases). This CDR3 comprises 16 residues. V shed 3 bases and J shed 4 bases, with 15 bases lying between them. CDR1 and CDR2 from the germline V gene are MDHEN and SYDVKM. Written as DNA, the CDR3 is TGTGCCAGCAGTTTTTCCGCAGGGGCCCCCACCGGGGAGCTGTTTTTT. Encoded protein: CASSFSAGAPTGELFF.

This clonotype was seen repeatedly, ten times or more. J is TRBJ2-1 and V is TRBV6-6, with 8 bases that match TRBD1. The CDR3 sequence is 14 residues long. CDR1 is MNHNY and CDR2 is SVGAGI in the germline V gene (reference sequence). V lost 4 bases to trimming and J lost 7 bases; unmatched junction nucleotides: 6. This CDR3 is CASSSGQEGNEQFF. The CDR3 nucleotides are TGTGCCAGCAGTTCGGGACAGGAAGGGAATGAGCAGTTCTTC.

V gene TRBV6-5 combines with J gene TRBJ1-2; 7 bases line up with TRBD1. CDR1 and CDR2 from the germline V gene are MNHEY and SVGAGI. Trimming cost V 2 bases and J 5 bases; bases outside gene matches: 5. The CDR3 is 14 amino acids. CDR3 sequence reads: CASSYKEGAYGYTF. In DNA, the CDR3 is TGTGCCAGCAGTTACAAAGAGGGGGCGTATGGCTACACCTTC.

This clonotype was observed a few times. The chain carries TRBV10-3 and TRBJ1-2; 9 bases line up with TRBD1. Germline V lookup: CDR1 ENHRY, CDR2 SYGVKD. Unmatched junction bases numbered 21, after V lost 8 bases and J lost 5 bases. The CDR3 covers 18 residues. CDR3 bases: TGTGCCATCTGGCAAAAACTAGCAGGGACAGGGCAGGAGTATGGCTACACCTTC. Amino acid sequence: CAIWQKLAGTGQEYGYTF.

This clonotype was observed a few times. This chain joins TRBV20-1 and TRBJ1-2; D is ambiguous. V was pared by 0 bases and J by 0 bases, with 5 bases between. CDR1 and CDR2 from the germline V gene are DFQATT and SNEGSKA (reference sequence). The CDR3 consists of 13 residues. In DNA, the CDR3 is TGCAGTGCTAGAGATCAAGCTAACTATGGCTACACCTTC. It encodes CSARDQANYGYTF.

The CDR3 DNA reads as TGTGCCAGCCAGGGCACAGGGGTAGCGGGGGGCTCAGAGCAGTACTTC. This translates into CASQGTGVAGGSEQYF. This chain uses TRBV6-2 or TRBV6-3 with TRBJ2-5; TRBD2 matches at 10 bases. The germline CDR1 and CDR2 sequences are MNHEY and SVGEGT. This CDR3 is built from 16 residues. Trimming removed 8 bases from V and 11 bases from J; junction bases left unmatched: 20.

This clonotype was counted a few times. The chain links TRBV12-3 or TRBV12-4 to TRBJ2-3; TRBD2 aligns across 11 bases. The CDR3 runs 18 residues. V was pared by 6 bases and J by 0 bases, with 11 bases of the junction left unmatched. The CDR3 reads CASRPRLAGFSSTDTQYF. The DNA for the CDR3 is TGTGCCAGCAGACCCCGACTAGCGGGGTTCTCTAGCACAGATACGCAGTATTTT.

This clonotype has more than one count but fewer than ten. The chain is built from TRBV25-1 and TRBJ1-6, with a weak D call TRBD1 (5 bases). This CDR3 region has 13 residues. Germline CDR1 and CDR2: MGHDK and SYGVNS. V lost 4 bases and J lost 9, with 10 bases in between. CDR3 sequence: CASSGAGSSPLHF. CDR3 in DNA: TGTGCCAGCAGTGGTGCAGGGAGTTCACCCCTCCACTTT. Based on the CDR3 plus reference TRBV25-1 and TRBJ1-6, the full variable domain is EADIYQTPRYLVIGTGKKITLECSQTMGHDKMYWYQQDPGMELHLIHYSYGVNSTEKGDLSSESTVSRIRTEHFPLTLESARPSHTSQYLCASSGAGSSPLHFGNGTRLTVT.

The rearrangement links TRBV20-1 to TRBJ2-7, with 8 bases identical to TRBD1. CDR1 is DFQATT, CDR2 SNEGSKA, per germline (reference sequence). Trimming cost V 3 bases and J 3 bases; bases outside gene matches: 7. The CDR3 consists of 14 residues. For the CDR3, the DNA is TGCAGTGCTAGCCCAGGGGGCGCAAGCTACGAGCAGTACTTC. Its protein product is CSASPGGASYEQYF.